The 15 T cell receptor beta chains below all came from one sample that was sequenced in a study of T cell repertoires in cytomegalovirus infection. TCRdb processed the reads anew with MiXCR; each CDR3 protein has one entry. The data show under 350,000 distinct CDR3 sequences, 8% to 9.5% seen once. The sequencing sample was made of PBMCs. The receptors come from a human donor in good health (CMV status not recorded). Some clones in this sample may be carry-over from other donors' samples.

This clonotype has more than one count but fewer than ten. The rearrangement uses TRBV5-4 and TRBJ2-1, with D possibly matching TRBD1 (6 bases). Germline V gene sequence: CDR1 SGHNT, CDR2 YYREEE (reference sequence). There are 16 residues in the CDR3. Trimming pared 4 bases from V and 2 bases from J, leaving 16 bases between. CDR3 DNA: TGTGCCAGCAGCCAACTGACAGGTAACACCTACAATGAGCAGTTCTTC. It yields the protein CASSQLTGNTYNEQFF.

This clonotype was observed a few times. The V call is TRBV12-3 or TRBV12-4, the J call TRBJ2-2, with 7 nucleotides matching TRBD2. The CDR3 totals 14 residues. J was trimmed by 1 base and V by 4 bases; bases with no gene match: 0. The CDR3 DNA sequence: TGTGCCAGCAGTTGGGGGGGGAACACCGGGGAGCTGTTTTTT. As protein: CASSWGGNTGELFF.

In DNA, the CDR3 is TGTGCCAGCAACGGAGGGAGCCGGGATACGCAGTATTTT. This encodes CASNGGSRDTQYF. V gene TRBV2 combines with J gene TRBJ2-3; possible D gene TRBD2, 6 bases. Germline V lookup: CDR1 SNHLY, CDR2 FYNNEI. V lost 7 bases and J lost 6, with 14 bases in between. The CDR3 loop spans 13 amino acids.

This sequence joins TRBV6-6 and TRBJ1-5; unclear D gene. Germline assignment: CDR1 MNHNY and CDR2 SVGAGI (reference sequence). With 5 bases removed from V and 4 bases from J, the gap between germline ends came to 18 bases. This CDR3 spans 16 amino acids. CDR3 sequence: CASSPNLGSFNQPQHF. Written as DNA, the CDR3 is TGTGCCAGCAGTCCTAACCTGGGCAGCTTTAATCAGCCCCAGCATTTT.

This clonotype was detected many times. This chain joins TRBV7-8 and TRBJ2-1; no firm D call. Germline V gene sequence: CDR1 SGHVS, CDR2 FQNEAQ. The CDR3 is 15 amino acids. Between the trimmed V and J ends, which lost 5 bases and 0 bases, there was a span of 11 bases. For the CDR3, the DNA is TGTGCCAGCAGCCTGGTCTTCAGCTCCTACAATGAGCAGTTCTTC. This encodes CASSLVFSSYNEQFF.

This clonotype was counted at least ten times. CDR3 loop: CASSLKFGTGELFF. The DNA for the CDR3 is TGTGCCAGCAGCTTAAAGTTTGGAACCGGGGAGCTGTTTTTT. The V gene is TRBV7-3, the J gene TRBJ2-2, with D unclear. The CDR3 covers 14 residues. Per the germline V gene, CDR1 is SGHTA and CDR2 is FQGTGA. V was cut by 1 base and J by 5 bases, with 8 bases left in between.

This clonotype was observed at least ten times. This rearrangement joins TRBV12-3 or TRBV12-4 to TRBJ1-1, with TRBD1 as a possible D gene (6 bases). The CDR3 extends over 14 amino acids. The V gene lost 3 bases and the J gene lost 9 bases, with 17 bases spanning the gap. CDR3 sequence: CASSLGGGGLKAFF. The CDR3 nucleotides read TGTGCCAGCAGTTTGGGGGGTGGGGGGCTAAAAGCTTTCTTT.

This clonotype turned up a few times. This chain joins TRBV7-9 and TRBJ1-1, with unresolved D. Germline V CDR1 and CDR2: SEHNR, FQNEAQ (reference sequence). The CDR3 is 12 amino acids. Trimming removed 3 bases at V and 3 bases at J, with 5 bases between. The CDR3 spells CASSFGDTEAFF. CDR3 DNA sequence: TGTGCCAGCAGCTTTGGAGACACTGAAGCTTTCTTT.

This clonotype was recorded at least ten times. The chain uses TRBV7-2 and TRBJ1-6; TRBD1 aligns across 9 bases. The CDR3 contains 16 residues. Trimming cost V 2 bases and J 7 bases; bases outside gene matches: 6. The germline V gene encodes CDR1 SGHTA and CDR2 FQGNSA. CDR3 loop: CASSLRTGQGNSPLHF. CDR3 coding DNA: TGTGCCAGCAGCTTAAGAACGGGACAGGGCAATTCACCCCTCCACTTT. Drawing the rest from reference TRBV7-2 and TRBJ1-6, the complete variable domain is GAGVSQSPSNKVTEKGKDVELRCDPISGHTALYWYRQSLGQGLEFLIYFQGNSAPDKSGLPSDRFSAERTGGSVSTLTIQRTQQEDSAVYLCASSLRTGQGNSPLHFGNGTRLTVT.

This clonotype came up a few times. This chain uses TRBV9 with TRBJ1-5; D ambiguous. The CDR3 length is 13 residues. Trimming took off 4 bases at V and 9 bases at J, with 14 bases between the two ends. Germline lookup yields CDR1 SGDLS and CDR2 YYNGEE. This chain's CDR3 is CASSLTGGRPQHF. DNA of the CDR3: TGTGCCAGCAGCTTGACGGGAGGTAGGCCCCAGCATTTT.

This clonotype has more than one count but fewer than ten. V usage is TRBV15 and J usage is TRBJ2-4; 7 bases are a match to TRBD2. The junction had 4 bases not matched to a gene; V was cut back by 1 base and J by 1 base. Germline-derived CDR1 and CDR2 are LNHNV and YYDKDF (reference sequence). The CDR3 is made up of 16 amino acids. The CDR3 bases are TGTGCCACCAGCAGAGTTTCTAGCGGCGCCAAAAACATTCAGTACTTC. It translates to CATSRVSSGAKNIQYF.

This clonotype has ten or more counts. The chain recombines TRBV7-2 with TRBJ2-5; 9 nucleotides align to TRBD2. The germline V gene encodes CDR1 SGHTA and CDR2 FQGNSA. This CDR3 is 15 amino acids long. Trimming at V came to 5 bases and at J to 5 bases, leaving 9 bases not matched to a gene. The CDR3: CASSPLRTSVETQYF. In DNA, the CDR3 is TGTGCCAGCAGCCCTTTAAGGACTAGCGTTGAGACCCAGTACTTC.

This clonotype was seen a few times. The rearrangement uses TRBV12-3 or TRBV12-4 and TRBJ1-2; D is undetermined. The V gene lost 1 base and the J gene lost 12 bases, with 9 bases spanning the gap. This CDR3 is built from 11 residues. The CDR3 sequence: CASSLVSRHTF. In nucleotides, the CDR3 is TGTGCCAGCAGTTTAGTGAGTCGCCACACCTTC.

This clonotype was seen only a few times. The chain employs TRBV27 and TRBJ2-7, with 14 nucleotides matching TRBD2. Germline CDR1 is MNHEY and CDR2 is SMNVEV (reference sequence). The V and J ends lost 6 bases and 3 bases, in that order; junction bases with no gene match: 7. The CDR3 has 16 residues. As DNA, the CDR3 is TGTGCCAGCAGCCAGGGACTAGCGGGAGCGGTCTACGAGCAGTACTTC. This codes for CASSQGLAGAVYEQYF.

The CDR3: CASGLGPHEQFF. CDR3 bases: TGTGCTAGTGGTTTGGGCCCTCATGAGCAGTTCTTC. This rearrangement joins TRBV12-5 to TRBJ2-1; no clear D gene. Germline V gene sequence: CDR1 LGHNT, CDR2 FRNRAP. V was clipped by 1 base and J by 8 bases, with 6 bases between them. The CDR3 sequence is 12 residues long. Based on the CDR3 plus reference TRBV12-5 and TRBJ2-1, the full variable domain is DARVTQTPRHKVTEMGQEVTMRCQPILGHNTVFWYRQTMMQGLELLAYFRNRAPLDDSGMPKDRFSAEMPDATLATLKIQPSEPRDSAVYFCASGLGPHEQFFGPGTRLTVL.